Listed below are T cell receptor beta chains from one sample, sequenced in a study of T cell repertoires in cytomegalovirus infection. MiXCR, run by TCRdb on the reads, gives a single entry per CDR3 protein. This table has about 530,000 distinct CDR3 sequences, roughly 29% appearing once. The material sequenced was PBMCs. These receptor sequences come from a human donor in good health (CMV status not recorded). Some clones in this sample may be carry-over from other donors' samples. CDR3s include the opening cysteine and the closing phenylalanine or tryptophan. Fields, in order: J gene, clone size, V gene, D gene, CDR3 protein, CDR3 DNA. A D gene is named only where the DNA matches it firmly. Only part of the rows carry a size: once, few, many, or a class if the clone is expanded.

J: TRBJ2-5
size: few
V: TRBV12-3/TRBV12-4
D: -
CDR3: CASSGRGGGTQYF
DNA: TGTGCCAGCAGTGGTCGCGGAGGGGGGACCCAGTACTTC

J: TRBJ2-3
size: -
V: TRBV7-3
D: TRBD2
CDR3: CASSRSGTSEGDTQYF
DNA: TGTGCCAGCAGCCGATCCGGGACTAGCGAGGGAGATACGCAGTATTTT

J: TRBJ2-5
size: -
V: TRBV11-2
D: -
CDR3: CASTTAGMQETQYF
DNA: TGTGCCAGCACCACTGCCGGAATGCAAGAGACCCAGTACTTC

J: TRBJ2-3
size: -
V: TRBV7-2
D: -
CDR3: CASTQWADPDTQYF
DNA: TGTGCCAGCACCCAGTGGGCCGATCCAGATACGCAGTATTTT

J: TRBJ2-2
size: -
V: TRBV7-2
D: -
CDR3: CASSLIASPERELFF
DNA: TGTGCCAGCAGCTTAATTGCTAGCCCTGAGCGGGAGCTGTTTTTT

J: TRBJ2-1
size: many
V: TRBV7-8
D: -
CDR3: CASSLTPSNEQFF
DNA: TGTGCCAGCAGCTTAACCCCTAGCAATGAGCAGTTCTTC

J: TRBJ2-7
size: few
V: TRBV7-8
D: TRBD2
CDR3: CASSLATGTREQYF
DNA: TGTGCCAGCAGCTTAGCTACTGGGACTAGGGAGCAGTACTTC

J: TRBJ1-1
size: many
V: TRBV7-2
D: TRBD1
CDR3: CASSWDRGMNTEAFF
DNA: TGTGCCAGCAGCTGGGACAGGGGAATGAACACTGAAGCTTTCTTT

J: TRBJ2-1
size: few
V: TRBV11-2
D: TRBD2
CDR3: CASTLGSGRVYEQFF
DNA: TGTGCCAGCACCCTCGGCAGCGGGAGAGTCTATGAGCAGTTCTTC

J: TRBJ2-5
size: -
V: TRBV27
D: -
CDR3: CASSLFRGSQTQYF
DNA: TGTGCCAGCAGTTTATTCCGGGGCAGTCAGACCCAGTACTTC

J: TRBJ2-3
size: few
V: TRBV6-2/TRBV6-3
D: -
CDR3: CASSYRRDTQYF
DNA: TGTGCCAGCAGTTACCGCCGAGATACGCAGTATTTT

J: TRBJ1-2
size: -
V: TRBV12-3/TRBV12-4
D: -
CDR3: CASTLAGNYGYTF
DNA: TGTGCCAGCACACTCGCGGGCAACTATGGCTACACCTTC

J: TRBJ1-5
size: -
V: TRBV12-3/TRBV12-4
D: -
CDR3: CASSSGRDSNQPQHF
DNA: TGTGCCAGCAGCTCCGGACGGGATAGCAATCAGCCCCAGCATTTT

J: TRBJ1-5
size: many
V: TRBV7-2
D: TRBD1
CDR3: CASSPDRDQPQHF
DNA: TGTGCCAGCAGCCCGGACAGGGATCAGCCCCAGCATTTT

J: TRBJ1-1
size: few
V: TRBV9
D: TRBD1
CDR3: CASSVFRDSRKAFF
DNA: TGTGCCAGCAGCGTGTTCCGGGACAGCAGAAAAGCTTTCTTT

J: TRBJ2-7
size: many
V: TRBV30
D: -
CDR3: CAWRRGTYEQYF
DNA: TGTGCCTGGAGACGGGGAACCTACGAGCAGTACTTC

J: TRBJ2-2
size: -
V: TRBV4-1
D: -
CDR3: CASSQAGAGELFF
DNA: TGCGCCAGCAGCCAAGCCGGCGCCGGGGAGCTGTTTTTT

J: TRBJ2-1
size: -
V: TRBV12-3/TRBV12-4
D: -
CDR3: CASSLDGGPNEQFF
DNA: TGTGCCAGCAGTTTGGACGGCGGGCCCAATGAGCAGTTCTTC

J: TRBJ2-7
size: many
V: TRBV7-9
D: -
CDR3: CASSLVQNYEQYF
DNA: TGTGCCAGCAGCTTAGTGCAGAACTACGAGCAGTACTTC

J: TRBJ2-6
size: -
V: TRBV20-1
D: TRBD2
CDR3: CSARSFGPASGSSGANVLTF
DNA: TGCAGTGCTAGATCCTTCGGTCCGGCTAGCGGGAGCTCTGGGGCCAACGTCCTGACTTTC

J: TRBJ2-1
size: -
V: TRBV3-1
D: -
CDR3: CASSQDPRPWNEQFF
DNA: TGTGCCAGCAGCCAAGACCCACGCCCTTGGAATGAGCAGTTCTTC

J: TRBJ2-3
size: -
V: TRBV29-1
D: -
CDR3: CSVDRGDTQYF
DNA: TGCAGCGTAGACCGGGGAGATACGCAGTATTTT

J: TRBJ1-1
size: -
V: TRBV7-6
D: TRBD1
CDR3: CASSLIAGTGNTEAFF
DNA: TGTGCCAGCAGTTTGATTGCCGGGACAGGGAACACTGAAGCTTTCTTT

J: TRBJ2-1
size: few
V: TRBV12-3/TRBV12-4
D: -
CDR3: CASSLRLAAGGAEQFF
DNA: TGTGCCAGCAGTTTAAGGCTAGCTGCAGGAGGAGCTGAGCAGTTCTTC

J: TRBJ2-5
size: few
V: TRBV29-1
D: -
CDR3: CSVARETQYF
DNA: TGCAGCGTTGCAAGAGAGACCCAGTACTTC

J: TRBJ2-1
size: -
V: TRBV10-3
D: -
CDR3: CAISESDEQFF
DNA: TGTGCCATCAGTGAATCAGATGAGCAGTTCTTC

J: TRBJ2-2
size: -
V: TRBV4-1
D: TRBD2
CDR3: CASSQDRGGFNTGELFF
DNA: TGCGCCAGCAGCCAAGATCGGGGGGGTTTCAACACCGGGGAGCTGTTTTTT

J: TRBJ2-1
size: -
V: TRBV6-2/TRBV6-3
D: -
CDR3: CASKPSSYNEQFF
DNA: TGTGCCAGTAAACCGAGCTCCTACAATGAGCAGTTCTTC

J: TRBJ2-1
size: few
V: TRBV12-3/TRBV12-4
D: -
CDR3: CASSLGDNSGRKVF
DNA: TGTGCCAGCAGTTTAGGGGACAATTCTGGCAGGAAGGTCTTC

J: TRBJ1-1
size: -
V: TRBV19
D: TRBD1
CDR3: CASRAGTGQNTEAFF
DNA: TGTGCCAGTAGGGCCGGGACAGGACAGAACACTGAAGCTTTCTTT

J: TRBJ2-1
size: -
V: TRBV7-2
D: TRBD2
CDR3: CASSLSGSRYNEQFF
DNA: TGTGCCAGCAGCTTAAGCGGGAGTCGTTACAATGAGCAGTTCTTC

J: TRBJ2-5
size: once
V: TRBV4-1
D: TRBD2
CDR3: CASSQDRPMGGQETQYF
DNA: TGCGCCAGCAGCCAAGATCGGCCAATGGGGGGGCAAGAGACCCAGTACTTC

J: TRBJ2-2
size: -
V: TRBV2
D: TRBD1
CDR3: CASLTGGVGELFF
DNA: TGTGCCAGCCTGACAGGGGGCGTCGGGGAGCTGTTTTTT

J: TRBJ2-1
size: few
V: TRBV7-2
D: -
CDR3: CASSLERGGVSPFF
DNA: TGTGCCAGCAGCTTAGAACGCGGCGGAGTCTCCCCGTTCTTC

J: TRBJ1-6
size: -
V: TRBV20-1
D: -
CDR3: CSAGGIEYNSPLHF
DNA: TGCAGTGCTGGCGGGATTGAATATAATTCACCCCTCCACTTT

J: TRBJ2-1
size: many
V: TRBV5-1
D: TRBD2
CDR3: CASSFLAGDNEQFF
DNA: TGTGCCAGCAGCTTTCTAGCGGGCGACAATGAGCAGTTCTTC

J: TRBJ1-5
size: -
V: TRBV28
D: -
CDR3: CASSFGGRARNQPQHF
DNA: TGTGCCAGCAGTTTCGGCGGTAGGGCACGCAATCAGCCCCAGCATTTT

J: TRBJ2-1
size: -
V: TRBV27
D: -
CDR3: CASSPRLVTNEQFF
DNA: TGTGCCAGCAGTCCAAGACTAGTGACCAATGAGCAGTTCTTC

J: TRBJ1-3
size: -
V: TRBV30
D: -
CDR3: CAWIPGNTIYF
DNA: TGTGCCTGGATCCCGGGAAACACCATATATTTT

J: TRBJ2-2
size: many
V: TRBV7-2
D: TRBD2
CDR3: CASSLSGLAGGTGELFF
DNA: TGTGCCAGCAGCTTAAGTGGACTAGCGGGAGGAACCGGGGAGCTGTTTTTT

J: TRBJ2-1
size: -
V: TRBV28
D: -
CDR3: CASLGGTDPREQFF
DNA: TGTGCCAGCCTTGGCGGGACAGATCCTCGTGAGCAGTTCTTC

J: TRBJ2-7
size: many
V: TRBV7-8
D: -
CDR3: CASSSNPRQVPTYEQYF
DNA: TGTGCCAGCAGCTCAAACCCCCGACAGGTTCCGACCTACGAGCAGTACTTC

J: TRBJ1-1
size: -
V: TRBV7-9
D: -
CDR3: CASSYGVRGVTFKTEAFF
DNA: TGTGCCAGCAGCTACGGGGTACGGGGGGTTACGTTTAAAACTGAAGCTTTCTTT

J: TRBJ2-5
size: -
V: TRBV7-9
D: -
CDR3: CASSYLGVTQYF
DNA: TGTGCCAGCAGCTACTTGGGTGTGACCCAGTACTTC

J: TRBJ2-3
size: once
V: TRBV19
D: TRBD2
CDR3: CASRLQRGAGSTDTQYF
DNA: TGTGCCAGTAGGCTCCAACGGGGAGCGGGAAGCACAGATACGCAGTATTTT

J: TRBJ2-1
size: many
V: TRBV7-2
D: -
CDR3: CASSLSPNSNNEQFF
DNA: TGTGCCAGCAGCTTAAGCCCAAACTCGAACAATGAGCAGTTCTTC

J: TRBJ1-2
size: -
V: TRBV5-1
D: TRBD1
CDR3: CASSSQGAGVYGYTF
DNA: TGCGCCAGCAGCTCACAGGGGGCCGGTGTCTATGGCTACACCTTC

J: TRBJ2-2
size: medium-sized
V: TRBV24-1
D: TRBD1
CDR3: CATSDLTGGPNTGELFF
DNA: TGTGCCACCAGTGATCTGACAGGGGGCCCGAACACCGGGGAGCTGTTTTTT

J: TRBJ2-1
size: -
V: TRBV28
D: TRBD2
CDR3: CASSSPAGGSYNEQFF
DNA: TGTGCCAGCAGTTCACCAGCGGGGGGCTCCTACAATGAGCAGTTCTTC

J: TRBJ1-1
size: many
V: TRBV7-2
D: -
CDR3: CASSSRGGLGTEAFF
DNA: TGTGCCAGCAGCTCCAGAGGAGGATTGGGCACTGAAGCTTTCTTT

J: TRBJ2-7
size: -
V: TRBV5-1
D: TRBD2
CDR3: CASSSGLAGGTSHEQYF
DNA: TGCGCCAGCAGTTCCGGACTAGCGGGAGGAACTTCCCACGAGCAGTACTTC

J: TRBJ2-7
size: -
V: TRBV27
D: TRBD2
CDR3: CASSYYGGSGYEQYF
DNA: TGTGCCAGCAGTTATTACGGCGGGAGTGGATACGAGCAGTACTTC